This TCR beta chain was profiled in a study of blood T cell repertoires in COVID-19. In the authors' methods: It was from reference gene primer amplification that nucleated cell counts were estimated. TCRdb keeps only in-frame clones here, not all; method: immunoSEQ multiplex PCR. The DNA gave D and trimming, while V, J and clone size come from that table. The sample lists about 130,000 clones; approximately 84% were seen once. V was pared by 3 bases and J by 4 bases, with 12 bases between. The CDR3 sequence is 14 residues long. CDR1 MNHNS and CDR2 SASEGT come from the germline V gene. Sequencing input: peripheral blood. The origin of this receptor is an older woman with acute or convalescent COVID-19. The rearrangement links TRBV6-1 to TRBJ1-2; D remains ambiguous. For the CDR3, the DNA is TGTGCCAGCAGTGATCTGGGAGAGGGCTATGGCTACACCTTC. Amino acid sequence: CASSDLGEGYGYTF.